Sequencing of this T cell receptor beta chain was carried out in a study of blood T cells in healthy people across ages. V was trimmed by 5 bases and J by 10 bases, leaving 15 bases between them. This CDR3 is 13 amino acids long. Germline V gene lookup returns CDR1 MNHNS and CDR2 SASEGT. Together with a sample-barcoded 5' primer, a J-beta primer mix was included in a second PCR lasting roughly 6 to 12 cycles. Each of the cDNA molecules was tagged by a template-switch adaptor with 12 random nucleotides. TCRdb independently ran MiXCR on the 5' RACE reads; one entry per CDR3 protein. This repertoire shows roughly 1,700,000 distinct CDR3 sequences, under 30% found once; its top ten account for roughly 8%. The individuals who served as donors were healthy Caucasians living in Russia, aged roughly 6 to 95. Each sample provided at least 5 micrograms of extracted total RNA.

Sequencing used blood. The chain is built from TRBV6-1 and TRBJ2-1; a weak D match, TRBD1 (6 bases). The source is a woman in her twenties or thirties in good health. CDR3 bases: TGTGCCAGCAGTAGGGGGATCTCCTACGAGCAGTTCTTC. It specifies CASSRGISYEQFF.